This TCR beta chain was found in a study of beta chain features in type 1 diabetes. The authors reverse transcribed all of the isolated RNA, so sequencing captured expressed TCRB transcripts. Libraries were prepared by immunoSEQ multiplex PCR; TCRdb keeps only in-frame clonotypes and omits some of them. The sample includes some 150,000 clones, roughly a tenth of them seen just once. This clone was detected a few times. From germline, CDR1 is MNHEY and CDR2 SMNVEV (reference sequence). The ends were cut back, 1 base at V and 2 bases at J, with 15 bases in the middle. CDR3 length equals 16 residues. The receptor's source is a man aged 18 to 29 in good health. This sequence joins TRBV27 and TRBJ2-7; the D gene is possibly TRBD1 (6 bases). Sequencing input: naive CD4+ T cells from blood. CDR3 DNA: TGTGCCAGCAGTTTATTTTCGCAGGGGAATACCTACGAGCAGTACTTC. This gives the protein CASSLFSQGNTYEQYF.